Following are 17 T cell receptor beta chains from one sample sequenced in a study of T cells and Merkel cell carcinoma outcomes. Measured with immunoSEQ multiplex PCR; TCRdb has only the in-frame clones, and not every one. The repertoire consists of a few thousand clones, with approximately 84% occurring once and the leading ten covering roughly 5.1%. Sequenced sample: tumor tissue from Merkel cell carcinoma. These receptors all stem from a human donor with Merkel cell carcinoma.

The rearrangement joins TRBV5-1 to TRBJ2-3, with a possible D match to TRBD2 (6 bases). V lost 7 bases, J lost 4 bases, and 13 bases lay in between. The CDR3 sequence is 13 residues long. The germline V gene has CDR1 SGHRS and CDR2 YFSETQ. The CDR3 DNA is TGCGCCAGCTTCGGAGGGTTGGCAGATACGCAGTATTTT. Its translation is CASFGGLADTQYF.

CDR3 sequence reads: CASSLAEVRGHRETQYF. CDR3 DNA sequence: TGTGCCAGCAGCTTAGCGGAGGTCAGGGGGCATCGAGAGACCCAGTACTTC. V is TRBV7-2 and J is TRBJ2-5; 8 bases are shared with TRBD1. Germline loops: CDR1 SGHTA, CDR2 FQGNSA. The CDR3 is made up of 17 amino acids. J was trimmed by 4 bases and V by 0 bases; bases with no gene match: 10.

The chain employs TRBV5-1 and TRBJ1-1, with 7 positions matching TRBD1. This CDR3 contains 15 residues. Trimming removed 3 bases from V and 2 bases from J; junction bases left unmatched: 7. CDR1 is SGHRS and CDR2 is YFSETQ in the germline V gene. The CDR3: CASSSRQGSNTEAFF. Written as DNA, the CDR3 is TGCGCCAGCAGCTCCAGACAGGGCTCCAACACTGAAGCTTTCTTT.

The chain combines TRBV7-3 with TRBJ2-2; D is undetermined. V lost 2 bases, J lost 6 bases, and 7 bases lay in between. Germline V gene lookup returns CDR1 SGHTA and CDR2 FQGTGA. CDR3 size: 13 residues. The CDR3, as DNA: TGTGCCAGCAGCTTAGGTCCAGCCGGGGAGCTGTTTTTT. Protein sequence: CASSLGPAGELFF.

This chain's CDR3 is CAWSALATNEKLFF. For the CDR3, the DNA is TGTGCCTGGAGCGCCCTTGCAACTAATGAAAAACTGTTTTTT. The rearrangement joins TRBV30 to TRBJ1-4; D remains unclear. The V gene's germline CDR1 is GTSNPN and CDR2 SVGIG (reference sequence). V was trimmed by 3 bases and J by 0 bases, leaving 8 bases between them. CDR3 length equals 14 residues. Looking up the rest from reference TRBV30 and TRBJ1-4 gives the full variable domain: SQTIHQWPATLVQPVGSPLSLECTVEGTSNPNLYWYRQAAGRGLQLLFYSVGIGQISSEVPQNLSASRPQDRQFILSSKKLLLSDSGFYLCAWSALATNEKLFFGSGTQLSVL.

The CDR3 is CASSDRGSNYGYTF. The CDR3 region has the DNA TGTGCCAGCAGCGACAGGGGATCTAACTATGGCTACACCTTC. The chain links TRBV6-1 to TRBJ1-2; 8 positions agree with TRBD1. The V and J ends lost 6 bases and 0 bases, in that order; junction bases with no gene match: 3. Germline V lookup: CDR1 MNHNS, CDR2 SASEGT. The CDR3 is 14 amino acids.

The CDR3 protein is CASSLAGRTYEQYF. CDR3 bases: TGTGCCAGCAGTTTAGCAGGGAGGACCTACGAGCAGTACTTC. The chain employs TRBV28 and TRBJ2-7; a possible D gene is TRBD2 (6 bases). Between the trimmed V and J ends, which lost 2 bases and 2 bases, there was a span of 10 bases. Germline CDR1 MDHEN, CDR2 SYDVKM. The CDR3 extends over 14 amino acids.

This chain connects TRBV11-2 to TRBJ2-4; D ambiguous. The CDR3 consists of 14 residues. V lost 0 bases, J lost 8 bases, and 11 bases lay in between. Per germline, CDR1 SGHAT and CDR2 FQNNGV. CDR3 in amino acids: CASSLDGPLDIQYF. The CDR3 DNA is TGTGCCAGCAGCTTAGACGGCCCGTTGGACATTCAGTACTTC.

The chain employs TRBV28 and TRBJ2-7; D is unclear. The CDR3 covers 17 residues. Germline V CDR1 and CDR2: MDHEN, SYDVKM. V lost 6 bases, J lost 3 bases, and 24 bases lay in between. Here the CDR3 reads CASRRPSWGSPSYEQYF. Here the CDR3 DNA reads TGTGCCAGCAGGAGGCCCTCATGGGGAAGTCCGAGCTACGAGCAGTACTTC.

The chain links TRBV18 to TRBJ1-6; the D gene is possibly TRBD1 (6 bases). In germline, CDR1 is KGHSH, CDR2 LQKENI. The V and J ends lost 6 bases and 6 bases respectively, with 15 bases between them. This CDR3 contains 15 residues. This chain's CDR3 is CASSYDRRINSPLHF. CDR3 DNA: TGTGCCAGCTCCTATGACAGGCGGATTAATTCACCCCTCCACTTT.

The V call is TRBV9, the J call TRBJ2-1, with D possibly matching TRBD2 (5 bases). CDR3 length equals 15 residues. Trimming stripped 0 bases from V and 1 base from J, with 8 bases between. Germline V gene sequence: CDR1 SGDLS, CDR2 YYNGEE. CDR3 region: CASSVVGSSYNEQFF. CDR3 in DNA: TGTGCCAGCAGCGTAGTGGGGAGTTCCTACAATGAGCAGTTCTTC. The full variable domain, in which reference TRBV9 and TRBJ2-1 provide the parts outside the CDR3, is DSGVTQTPKHLITATGQRVTLRCSPRSGDLSVYWYQQSLDQGLQFLIQYYNGEERAKGNILERFSAQQFPDLHSELNLSSLELGDSALYFCASSVVGSSYNEQFFGPGTRLTVL.

The chain combines TRBV29-1 with TRBJ2-1, with 8 bases lining up with TRBD2. The junction had 5 bases not matched to a gene; V was cut back by 6 bases and J by 1 base. CDR3 size: 14 residues. CDR1 is SQVTM, CDR2 ANQGSEA, per germline. The CDR3 reads CSVYPSGSYNEQFF. The CDR3 DNA follows: TGCAGCGTCTATCCTAGCGGGTCCTACAATGAGCAGTTCTTC.

V is TRBV2 and J is TRBJ2-1; TRBD2 matches 9 bases. The V and J ends lost 4 bases and 2 bases, in that order; junction bases with no gene match: 3. Germline lookup yields CDR1 SNHLY and CDR2 FYNNEI. CDR3 length equals 15 residues. CDR3 sequence: CASSVAGATYNEQFF. CDR3 bases: TGTGCCAGCAGTGTAGCGGGGGCCACCTACAATGAGCAGTTCTTC.

This rearrangement joins TRBV18 to TRBJ1-1; D gene ambiguous. Germline V gene data show CDR1 as KGHSH and CDR2 as LQKENI. This CDR3 spans 13 amino acids. The V end was cut by 4 bases, the J end by 1 base, with 7 bases between. CDR3 coding DNA: TGTGCCAGCTCACTCGACCAGAACACTGAAGCTTTCTTT. As protein: CASSLDQNTEAFF. Full variable domain (outside the CDR3, taken from reference TRBV18 and TRBJ1-1): NAGVMQNPRHLVRRRGQEARLRCSPMKGHSHVYWYRQLPEEGLKFMVYLQKENIIDESGMPKERFSAEFPKEGPSILRIQQVVRGDSAAYFCASSLDQNTEAFFGQGTRLTVV.

As regards this clone: The junction departs from the called germline gene at one end, perhaps through a read error. Distinct nucleotide sequences in the sample also encode this CDR3. This rearrangement joins TRBV7-9 to TRBJ2-7; tentatively, D is TRBD1 (5 bases). Germline loops: CDR1 SEHNR, CDR2 FQNEAQ (reference sequence). The CDR3 totals 13 residues. CDR3 nucleotide sequence: TGTGCCAGCAGCTCTCCCAGGGAACACGAACAGTACTTC. Translating gives CASSSPREHEQYF.

The gene calls are TRBV28 and TRBJ2-2; D uncertain. V shed 8 bases and J shed 1 base, with 11 bases lying between them. The CDR3 is 14 amino acids. Germline V gives CDR1 MDHEN, CDR2 SYDVKM. CDR3 amino acids: CASDSSWNTGELFF. CDR3 sequence (DNA): TGTGCCAGCGATTCAAGCTGGAACACCGGGGAGCTGTTTTTT.

The CDR3 protein is CATSRGGRDYEQYF. In DNA, the CDR3 is TGTGCCACCAGCAGAGGGGGGCGCGATTACGAGCAGTACTTC. The chain carries TRBV15 and TRBJ2-7; possible D gene TRBD1, 6 bases. The CDR3 covers 14 residues. The V end was cut by 1 base, the J end by 4 bases, with 11 bases between. Germline V gene data show CDR1 as LNHNV and CDR2 as YYDKDF (reference sequence).